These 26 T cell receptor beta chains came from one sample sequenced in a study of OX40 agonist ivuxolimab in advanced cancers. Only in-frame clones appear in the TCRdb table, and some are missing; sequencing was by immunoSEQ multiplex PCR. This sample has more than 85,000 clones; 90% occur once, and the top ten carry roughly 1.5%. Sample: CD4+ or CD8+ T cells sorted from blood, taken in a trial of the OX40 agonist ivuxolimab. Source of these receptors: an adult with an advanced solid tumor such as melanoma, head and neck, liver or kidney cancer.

This chain's CDR3 is CASSLGQPNQPQHF. The DNA for the CDR3 is TGTGCCAGCAGCTTAGGACAGCCAAATCAGCCCCAGCATTTT. The chain couples TRBV7-2 to TRBJ1-5; D is perhaps TRBD1 (5 bases). Trimming took 1 base from V and 4 from J, leaving 8 bases between them. This CDR3 has 14 residues. From germline, CDR1 is SGHTA and CDR2 FQGNSA.

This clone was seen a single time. The DNA for the CDR3 is TGTGCCAGCAGTCCCCGGGGGGCTGTCCCCTACGAGCAGTACTTC. Its protein is CASSPRGAVPYEQYF. V gene TRBV28 combines with J gene TRBJ2-7; weak D call: TRBD2 (7 bases). CDR1 is MDHEN, CDR2 SYDVKM, per germline. The CDR3 runs to 15 residues. Trimming left V 5 bases short and J 2 bases short, with 16 bases between.

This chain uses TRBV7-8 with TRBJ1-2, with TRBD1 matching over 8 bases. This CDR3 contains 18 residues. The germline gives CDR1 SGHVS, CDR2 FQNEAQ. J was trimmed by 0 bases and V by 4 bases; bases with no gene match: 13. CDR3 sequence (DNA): TGTGCCAGCAGCTCCTTGTCCAGGGGGCGCCGGGCTAACTATGGCTACACCTTC. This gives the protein CASSSLSRGRRANYGYTF. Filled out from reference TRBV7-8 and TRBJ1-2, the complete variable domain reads GAGVSQSPRYKVAKRGQDVALRCDPISGHVSLFWYQQALGQGPEFLTYFQNEAQLDKSGLPSDRFFAERPEGSVSTLKIQRTQQEDSAVYLCASSSLSRGRRANYGYTFGSGTRLTVV.

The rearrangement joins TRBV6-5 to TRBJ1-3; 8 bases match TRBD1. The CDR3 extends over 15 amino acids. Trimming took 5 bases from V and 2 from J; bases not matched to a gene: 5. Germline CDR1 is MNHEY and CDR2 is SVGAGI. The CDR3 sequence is CASSRTGLPGNTIYF. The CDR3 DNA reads TGTGCCAGCAGTCGGACAGGGCTTCCTGGAAACACCATATATTTT.

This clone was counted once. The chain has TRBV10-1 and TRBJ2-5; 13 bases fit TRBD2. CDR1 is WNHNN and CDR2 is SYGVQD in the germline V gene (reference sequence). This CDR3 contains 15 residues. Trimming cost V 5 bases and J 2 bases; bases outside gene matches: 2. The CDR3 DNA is TGCGCCAGCAGTTCGGGACTAGCGGGGCAAGAGACCCAGTACTTC. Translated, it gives CASSSGLAGQETQYF.

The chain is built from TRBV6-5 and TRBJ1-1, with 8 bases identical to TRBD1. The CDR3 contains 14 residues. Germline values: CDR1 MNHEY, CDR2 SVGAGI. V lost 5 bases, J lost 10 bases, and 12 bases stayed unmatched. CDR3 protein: CASSPTTGGTLAFF. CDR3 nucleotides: TGTGCCAGCAGTCCCACCACAGGGGGAACCCTAGCTTTCTTT.

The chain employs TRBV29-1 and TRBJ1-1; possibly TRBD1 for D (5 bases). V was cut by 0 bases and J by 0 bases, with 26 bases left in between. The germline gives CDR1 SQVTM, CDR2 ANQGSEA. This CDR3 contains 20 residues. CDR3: CSVEDYGGLENAALNTEAFF. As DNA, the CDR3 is TGCAGCGTTGAAGATTACGGGGGGTTGGAAAACGCCGCCTTGAACACTGAAGCTTTCTTT.

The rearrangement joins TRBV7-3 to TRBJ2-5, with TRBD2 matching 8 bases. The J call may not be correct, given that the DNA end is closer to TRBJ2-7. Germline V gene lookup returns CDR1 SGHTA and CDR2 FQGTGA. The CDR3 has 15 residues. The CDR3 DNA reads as TGTGCCAGCAGCTTAACGGGCCTAGCGGGCTACGAGCAGTACTTC. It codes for CASSLTGLAGYEQYF.

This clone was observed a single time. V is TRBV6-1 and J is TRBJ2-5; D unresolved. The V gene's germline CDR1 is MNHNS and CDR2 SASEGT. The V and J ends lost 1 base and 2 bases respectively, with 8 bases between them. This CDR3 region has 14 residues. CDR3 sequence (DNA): TGTGCCAGCAGTGAAGTGGATAGACAAGAGACCCAGTACTTC. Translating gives CASSEVDRQETQYF.

Here the CDR3 reads CASSQAGDRSYEQYF. The CDR3 nucleotides read TGTGCCAGCAGCCAAGCGGGAGACAGATCCTACGAGCAGTACTTC. The chain is built from TRBV4-2 and TRBJ2-7; a weak D match, TRBD2 (6 bases). Per germline, CDR1 LGHNA and CDR2 YNFKEQ. Trimming removed 1 base from V and 1 base from J, with 11 bases in between. The CDR3 is made up of 15 amino acids.

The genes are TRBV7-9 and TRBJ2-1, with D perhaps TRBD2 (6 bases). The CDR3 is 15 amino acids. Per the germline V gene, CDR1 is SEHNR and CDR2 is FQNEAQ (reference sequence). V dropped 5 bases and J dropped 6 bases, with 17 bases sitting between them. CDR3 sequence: CASSTNAGTFNEQFF. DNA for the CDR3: TGTGCCAGCAGCACAAATGCCGGGACTTTCAATGAGCAGTTCTTC.

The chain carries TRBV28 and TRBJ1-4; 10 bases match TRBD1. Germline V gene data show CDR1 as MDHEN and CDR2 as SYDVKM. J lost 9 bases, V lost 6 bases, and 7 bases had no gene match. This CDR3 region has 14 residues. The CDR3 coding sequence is TGTGCCAGCAGGGGGGGGGACAGGGGAAAAAAACTGTTTTTT. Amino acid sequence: CASRGGDRGKKLFF.

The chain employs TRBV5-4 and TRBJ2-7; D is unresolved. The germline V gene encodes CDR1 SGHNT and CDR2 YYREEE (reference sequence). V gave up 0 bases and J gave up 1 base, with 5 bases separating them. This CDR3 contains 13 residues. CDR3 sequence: CASSLVGSYEQYF. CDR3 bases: TGTGCCAGCAGCTTGGTGGGGTCCTACGAGCAGTACTTC.

CDR3 coding DNA: TGTGCCAGCAGTGTTGTGCAGAACTATGGCTACACCTTC. The encoded protein is CASSVVQNYGYTF. V and J are TRBV2 and TRBJ1-2; the D is unclear. Trimming pared 4 bases from V and 2 bases from J, leaving 8 bases between. Germline-derived CDR1 and CDR2 are SNHLY and FYNNEI. This CDR3 is built from 13 residues.

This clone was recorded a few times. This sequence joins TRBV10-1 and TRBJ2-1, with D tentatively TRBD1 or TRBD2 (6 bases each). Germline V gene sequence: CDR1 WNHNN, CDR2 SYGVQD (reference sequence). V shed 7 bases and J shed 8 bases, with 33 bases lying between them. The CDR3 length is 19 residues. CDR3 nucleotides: TGCGCCAGCACCCAGTTCCCCCACTTCGGGGGCCCAACCAAGCATGAGCAGTTCTTC. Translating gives CASTQFPHFGGPTKHEQFF.

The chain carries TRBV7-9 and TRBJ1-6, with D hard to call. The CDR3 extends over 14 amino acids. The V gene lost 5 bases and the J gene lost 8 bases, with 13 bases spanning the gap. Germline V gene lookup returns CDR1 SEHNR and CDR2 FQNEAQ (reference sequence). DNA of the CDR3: TGTGCCAGCAGCCCGGTCGGAACATATTCACCCCTCCACTTT. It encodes CASSPVGTYSPLHF.

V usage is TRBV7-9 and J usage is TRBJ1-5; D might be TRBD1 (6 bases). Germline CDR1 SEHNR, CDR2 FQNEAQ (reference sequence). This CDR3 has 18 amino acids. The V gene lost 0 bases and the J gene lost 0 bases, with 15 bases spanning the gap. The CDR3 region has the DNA TGTGCCAGCAGCTTAGCCCGATCAGGGGACCATAGCAATCAGCCCCAGCATTTT. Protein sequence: CASSLARSGDHSNQPQHF.

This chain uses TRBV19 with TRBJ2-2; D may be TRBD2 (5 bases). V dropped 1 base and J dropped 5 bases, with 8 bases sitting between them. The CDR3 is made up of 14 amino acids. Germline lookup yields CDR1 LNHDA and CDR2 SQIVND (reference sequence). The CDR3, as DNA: TGTGCCAGTAGTATAGGCCGGGGTACCGGGGAGCTGTTTTTT. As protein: CASSIGRGTGELFF.

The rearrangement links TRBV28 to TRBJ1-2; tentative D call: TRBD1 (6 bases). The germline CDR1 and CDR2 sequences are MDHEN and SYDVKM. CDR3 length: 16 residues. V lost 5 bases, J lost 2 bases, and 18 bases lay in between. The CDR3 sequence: CASSPPPGTGNYGYTF. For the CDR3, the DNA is TGTGCCAGCAGTCCACCGCCTGGTACAGGGAACTATGGCTACACCTTC.

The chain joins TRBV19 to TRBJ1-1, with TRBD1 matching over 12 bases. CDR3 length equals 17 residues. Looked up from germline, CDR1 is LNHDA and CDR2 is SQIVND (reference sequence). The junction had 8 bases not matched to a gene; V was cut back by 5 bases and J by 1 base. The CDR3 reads CASSSGTGGVRNTEAFF. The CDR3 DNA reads TGTGCCAGTAGTTCCGGGACAGGGGGCGTTCGGAACACTGAAGCTTTCTTT.

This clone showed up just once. The CDR3 nucleotides are TGTGCCACCAGCAGAGATCGCAGGGGAGAGACCCAGTACTTC. This encodes CATSRDRRGETQYF. The chain joins TRBV15 to TRBJ2-5; maybe TRBD1 (6 bases). The CDR3 is 14 amino acids. V lost 0 bases and J lost 4, with 9 bases in between. The V gene's germline CDR1 is LNHNV and CDR2 YYDKDF (reference sequence).

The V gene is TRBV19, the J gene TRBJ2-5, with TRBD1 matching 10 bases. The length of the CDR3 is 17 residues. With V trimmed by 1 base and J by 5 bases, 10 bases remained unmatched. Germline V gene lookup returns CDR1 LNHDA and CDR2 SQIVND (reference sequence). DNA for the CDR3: TGTGCCAGTAGTATAGGCCTGACAGGGGGCGGTAGGGAGACCCAGTACTTC. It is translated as CASSIGLTGGGRETQYF.

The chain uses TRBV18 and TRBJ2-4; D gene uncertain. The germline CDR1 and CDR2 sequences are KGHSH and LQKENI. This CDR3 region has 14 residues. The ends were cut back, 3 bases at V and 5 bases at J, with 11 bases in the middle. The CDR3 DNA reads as TGTGCCAGCTCACCTTTCAGCGAAGAAAACATTCAGTACTTC. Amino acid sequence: CASSPFSEENIQYF.

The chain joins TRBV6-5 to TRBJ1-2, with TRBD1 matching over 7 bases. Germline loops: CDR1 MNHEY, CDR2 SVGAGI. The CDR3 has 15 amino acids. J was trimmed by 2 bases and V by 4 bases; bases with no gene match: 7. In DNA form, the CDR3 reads TGTGCCAGCAGTTGGGACCGGGACAGCAACTATGGCTACACCTTC. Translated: CASSWDRDSNYGYTF.

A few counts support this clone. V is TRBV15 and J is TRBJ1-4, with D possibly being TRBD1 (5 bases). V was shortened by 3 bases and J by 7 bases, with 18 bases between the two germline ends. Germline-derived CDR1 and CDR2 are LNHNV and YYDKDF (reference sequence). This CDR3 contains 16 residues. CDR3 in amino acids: CATSRSGANTGEKLFF. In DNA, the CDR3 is TGTGCCACCAGCAGGTCCGGGGCAAATACGGGTGAAAAACTGTTTTTT.

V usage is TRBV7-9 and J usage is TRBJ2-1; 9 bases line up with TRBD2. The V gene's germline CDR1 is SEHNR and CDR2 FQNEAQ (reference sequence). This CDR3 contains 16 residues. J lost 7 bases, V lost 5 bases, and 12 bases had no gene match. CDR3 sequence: CASSLRQLAGRNEQFF. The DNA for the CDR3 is TGTGCCAGCAGCCTAAGGCAGCTAGCGGGAAGGAATGAGCAGTTCTTC.